Here is one TCR beta chain with its context. These data originate in a study of T cell repertoires in cytomegalovirus infection. Study summary: Matching HLA type and CMV infection were both indicated by public TCR beta signatures.

Each CDR3 protein is one row after TCRdb ran MiXCR on the reads. Among around 190,000 distinct CDR3 sequences, approximately 15% were seen once, and the ten largest hold around 27%. The sample comprised PBMCs. The receptor comes from a human donor in good health (CMV status not recorded). Some clones in this sample may be carry-over from other donors' samples.

As DNA, the CDR3 is TGCAGCGTCATTGGTCGCAGGGGGTCCACCGGGGAGCTGTTTTTT. Its translation: CSVIGRRGSTGELFF. The chain has TRBV29-1 and TRBJ2-2; 7 bases align to TRBD1. The CDR3 runs 15 residues. Germline CDR1 is SQVTM and CDR2 is ANQGSEA. Trimming cost V 6 bases and J 4 bases; bases outside gene matches: 11.